These 2 T cell receptor beta chains originate from one sample sequenced in a study of blood T cell repertoires in COVID-19. The protocol was immunoSEQ multiplex PCR, while the TCRdb copy is restricted to in-frame clones and leaves out a portion. The sample holds 350,000 to 500,000 clones, approximately 91% seen once. The sample taken for sequencing was PBMCs or T cells enriched from blood (not recorded which). Receptors originate from a woman between 18 and 30 years old who had been exposed to COVID-19.

The chain carries TRBV15 and TRBJ1-4; 7 nucleotides agree with TRBD1. Germline CDR1 LNHNV, CDR2 YYDKDF (reference sequence). Trimming at V came to 0 bases and at J to 5 bases, leaving 3 bases not matched to a gene. CDR3 length equals 15 residues. The CDR3 DNA reads as TGTGCCACCAGCAGAGAAGGGGGCTCGAATGAAAAACTGTTTTTT. It yields the protein CATSREGGSNEKLFF.

About this clone itself: One junction end does not reproduce the germline sequence, and a read error may be involved. The chain couples TRBV3-1 (or the pseudogene TRBV3-2) to TRBJ2-1; TRBD2 matches at 11 bases. The CDR3 contains 16 residues. Per germline, CDR1 LGHDT and CDR2 YNNKEL (reference sequence). The CDR3 reads CASNQRLAGLYNEQFF. CDR3 sequence (DNA): TGTGCCAGCAACCAAAGACTAGCGGGGCTCTACAATGAGCAGTTCTTC.